These 28 T cell receptor beta chains were sequenced from one sample in a study of Graves' ophthalmopathy and Graves' hyperthyroidism. Researchers took RNA transcripts and amplified TCR beta CDR3 regions from them. First-round RT-PCR with HTBI primers preceded a second-round multiplex PCR. TCRdb reprocessed the multiplex PCR reads via MiXCR and lists one record per CDR3 protein. This table holds over a million distinct CDR3 sequences, roughly two fifths found once. Sequenced input: peripheral blood or thyroid tissue (not recorded which). The receptors originated from an adult man with Graves' hyperthyroidism.

The chain links TRBV5-1 to TRBJ1-6, with D possibly being TRBD1 (5 bases). CDR1 and CDR2 (germline): SGHRS, YFSETQ. V was shortened by 0 bases and J by 14 bases, with 15 bases between the two germline ends. The CDR3 runs 14 residues. CDR3 nucleotides: TGCGCCAGCAGCTTGGGAGGGGCCCCTGAGACCCTCCACTTT. Protein sequence: CASSLGGAPETLHF.

Comments on this clonotype: One end of the junction fails to match germline, which may point to a read error. The gene calls are TRBV19 and TRBJ2-7; D may be TRBD1 (6 bases). The germline gives CDR1 LNHDA, CDR2 SQIVND (reference sequence). This CDR3 is built from 13 residues. CDR3 sequence: CAGSRGGSYEQYF. CDR3 bases: TGTGCCGGTAGCAGGGGTGGATCCTACGAGCAGTACTTC.

This rearrangement joins TRBV25-1 to TRBJ2-7; possibly TRBD2 for D (5 bases). In germline, CDR1 is MGHDK, CDR2 SYGVNS. V lost 7 bases and J 2 bases, leaving 12 bases between the germline ends. The CDR3 spans 13 residues. The CDR3 DNA sequence: TGTGCCAGCATCGCTGGAGGTACCTACGAGCAGTACTTC. Translation: CASIAGGTYEQYF.

Many counts were recorded for this clonotype. The rearrangement uses TRBV29-1 and TRBJ1-1; D call uncertain. Trimming removed 7 bases at V and 4 bases at J, with 13 bases between. This CDR3 contains 12 residues. Germline V gene sequence: CDR1 SQVTM, CDR2 ANQGSEA. CDR3 sequence (DNA): TGCAGCGCAAAAAAGGAGGGCACTGAAGCTTTCTTT. Translated, it gives CSAKKEGTEAFF.

The chain combines TRBV29-1 with TRBJ1-3, with a tentative D call TRBD1 (5 bases). Trimming removed 3 bases at V and 8 bases at J, with 8 bases between. Germline lookup yields CDR1 SQVTM and CDR2 ANQGSEA. The CDR3 has 11 residues. Here the CDR3 reads CSVETGDTIYF. The DNA for the CDR3 is TGCAGCGTTGAGACGGGGGACACCATATATTTT.

The genes are TRBV6-2 or TRBV6-3 and TRBJ1-1; 7 positions agree with TRBD1. The CDR3 length is 14 residues. Looked up from germline, CDR1 is MNHEY and CDR2 is SVGEGT. V shed 6 bases and J 1 base; nucleotides not matched to a gene: 5. The CDR3 region is CASSEDRANTEAFF. CDR3 coding DNA: TGTGCCAGCAGCGAAGACAGGGCGAACACTGAAGCTTTCTTT.

As to this clonotype: It is unclear where the CDR3 begins or ends on the DNA, so no DNA is shown, and the CDR3 is as TCRdb lists it. The chain has TRBV9 and TRBJ1-5; whether TRBD1, the table's D call, matches the DNA was not checked. The CDR3 is 21 amino acids long, termini counted. Germline V CDR1 and CDR2: SGDLS, YYNGEE. The CDR3 loop reads CASSVVRSYEQYFGQGQPQHF.

This clonotype was observed at least ten times. The chain recombines TRBV12-3 or TRBV12-4 with TRBJ1-2; maybe TRBD1 (5 bases). The CDR3 sequence is 13 residues long. Trimming removed 3 bases from V and 2 bases from J, with 7 bases in between. The CDR3 protein is CASSFGQNYGYTF. The DNA of the CDR3 is TGTGCCAGCAGTTTCGGACAAAACTATGGCTACACCTTC.

The rearrangement uses TRBV11-1 and TRBJ2-3, with D possibly matching TRBD2 (6 bases). This CDR3 has 14 amino acids. The germline gives CDR1 SGHAT, CDR2 FQDESV (reference sequence). V was clipped by 3 bases and J by 2 bases, with 9 bases between them. The CDR3 protein is CASSLRGNTDTQYF. The CDR3 DNA reads as TGTGCCAGCAGCTTGCGGGGCAACACAGATACGCAGTATTTT.

Only a few counts were recorded for this clonotype. The chain has TRBV29-1 and TRBJ1-2; 10 bases fit TRBD1. V was pared by 5 bases and J by 5 bases, with 14 bases of the junction left unmatched. The CDR3 extends over 16 amino acids. Germline CDR1 is SQVTM and CDR2 is ANQGSEA. The CDR3 DNA reads as TGCAGCGTTCCGGAGCTGGGACAGGGGAAGCGGTATGGCTACACCTTC. Protein: CSVPELGQGKRYGYTF.

On this clonotype: A much bigger clone sits one base away, suggesting this may be a read error. The gene calls are TRBV7-9 and TRBJ1-1, with 7 bases fitting TRBD1. Germline V gene data show CDR1 as SEHNR and CDR2 as FQNEAQ (reference sequence). This CDR3 contains 12 residues. For the CDR3, the DNA is TGTGCCAGCAGCGAAGGGGACAGAAAAGCTTCCTTT. Protein product: CASSEGDRKASF.

Comment on this clonotype: This may stem from a read error, because a much larger clone lies one nucleotide away. V usage is TRBV29-1 and J usage is TRBJ2-7, with D perhaps TRBD2 (5 bases). Germline values: CDR1 SQVTM, CDR2 ANQGSEA. The CDR3 extends over 15 amino acids. The CDR3 protein is CSVAVNGIFAYERYF. CDR3 nucleotide sequence: TGCAGCGTCGCAGTAAACGGGATTTTCGCCTACGAGCGGTACTTC.

This clonotype occurred a few times. A clone one base away is much larger, so this may be a read error. The chain uses TRBV10-2 and TRBJ1-2; D gene ambiguous. Germline V gene data show CDR1 as WSHSY and CDR2 as SAAADI. This CDR3 spans 13 amino acids. The germline V and J ends were trimmed by 2 bases and 4 bases, with 8 bases remaining between them. CDR3 protein: CASSEASSYGYTF. The CDR3 coding sequence is TGCGCCAGCAGTGAGGCGAGTTCCTATGGCTACACCTTC.

CDR3 coding DNA: TGTGCCAGCAGCCGAGACAGTTTTCGCTATTCACCCCTCCACTTT. This codes for CASSRDSFRYSPLHF. The rearrangement joins TRBV7-9 to TRBJ1-6; tentative D call: TRBD1 (5 bases). The CDR3 sequence is 15 residues long. The germline gives CDR1 SEHNR, CDR2 FQNEAQ (reference sequence). V shed 5 bases and J shed 8 bases, with 16 bases lying between them.

This clonotype was seen ten or more times. The V call is TRBV5-1, the J call TRBJ2-5; D may match TRBD1 or TRBD2 (5 bases each). V was trimmed by 4 bases and J by 3 bases, leaving 13 bases between them. Germline values: CDR1 SGHRS, CDR2 YFSETQ. This CDR3 region has 14 residues. The CDR3 bases are TGCGCCAGCAGCATATCCGGGACGAAAGAGACCCAGTACTTC. This encodes CASSISGTKETQYF.

The genes are TRBV10-3 and TRBJ2-7; either TRBD1 or TRBD2 may fit D (5 bases each). This CDR3 has 14 amino acids. V lost 0 bases and J lost 2, with 8 bases in between. Germline V gene sequence: CDR1 ENHRY, CDR2 SYGVKD. The CDR3 protein is CAISESLGAYEQYF. The CDR3 DNA sequence: TGTGCCATCAGTGAGTCCTTGGGGGCCTACGAGCAGTACTTC.

The rearrangement links TRBV25-1 to TRBJ2-2; the match to TRBD2 covers 13 bases. The germline V gene has CDR1 MGHDK and CDR2 SYGVNS. With 5 bases clipped from V and 3 bases from J, the junction kept 6 bases outside the gene matches. The CDR3 sequence is 17 residues long. CDR3 region: CASSYGTSGKYTGELFF. In nucleotides, the CDR3 is TGTGCCAGCAGTTACGGGACTAGCGGGAAGTACACCGGGGAGCTGTTTTTT.

In the case of this clonotype: A read error may be the cause here, since a much bigger clone is one base away. The gene calls are TRBV7-9 and TRBJ2-7, with TRBD2 matching 12 bases. The CDR3 sequence is 15 residues long. Per germline, CDR1 SEHNR and CDR2 FQNEAQ (reference sequence). V shed 7 bases and J 2 bases; nucleotides not matched to a gene: 6. The CDR3 bases are TGTGCCAGCACCAGGACTAGCGGGACCGCCTACGAGCAGTACTTC. This sequence encodes CASTRTSGTAYEQYF.

This clonotype has a handful of counts. The V call is TRBV6-6, the J call TRBJ2-7; D ambiguous. Germline loops: CDR1 MNHNY, CDR2 SVGAGI (reference sequence). V was clipped by 5 bases and J by 6 bases, with 5 bases between them. This CDR3 is 10 amino acids long. CDR3 amino acids: CASSGPEQYF. The CDR3 nucleotides read TGTGCCAGCAGTGGTCCCGAGCAGTACTTC.

The genes are TRBV10-3 and TRBJ2-7; D is uncertain. The CDR3 runs 16 residues. Germline CDR1 ENHRY, CDR2 SYGVKD. V shed 0 bases and J shed 3 bases, with 15 bases lying between them. The CDR3 is CAISESEAPAFYEQYF. The CDR3 region has the DNA TGTGCCATCAGTGAGTCAGAAGCCCCTGCCTTCTACGAGCAGTACTTC.

This clonotype appeared many times. DNA of the CDR3: TGTGCCAGCAGTTTAGGGGATACAGGTCAGCCCCAGCATTTT. Encoded protein: CASSLGDTGQPQHF. V and J are TRBV12-3 or TRBV12-4 and TRBJ1-5, with D tentatively TRBD1 (5 bases). CDR3 length: 14 residues. Trimming took 1 base from V and 6 from J, leaving 10 bases between them.

Many counts were recorded for this clonotype. The gene calls are TRBV7-2 and TRBJ2-5; no clear D gene. Germline V gene sequence: CDR1 SGHTA, CDR2 FQGNSA. Trimming stripped 5 bases from V and 2 bases from J, with 18 bases between. The CDR3 consists of 16 residues. CDR3 amino acids: CASSETPAGQQETQYF. CDR3 nucleotide sequence: TGTGCCAGCAGCGAAACCCCGGCAGGCCAACAAGAGACCCAGTACTTC.

This clonotype was detected only a few times. One junction end does not reproduce the germline sequence, and a read error may be involved. V is TRBV20-1 and J is TRBJ2-7, with 9 bases lining up with TRBD1. Germline V lookup: CDR1 DFQATT, CDR2 SNEGSKA (reference sequence). This CDR3 is 13 amino acids long. The DNA for the CDR3 is TGCAGTGCTCGAGACAGGGGGGACTACGAGCAGTACTTC. The encoded protein is CSARDRGDYEQYF.

The chain combines TRBV15 with TRBJ2-5, with D unclear. Trimming cost V 3 bases and J 1 base, with 12 bases left between them. The CDR3 has 15 residues. Germline loops: CDR1 LNHNV, CDR2 YYDKDF (reference sequence). The CDR3 here is CATSSGSGAQETQYF. The CDR3 coding sequence is TGTGCCACCAGCAGCGGGTCAGGTGCCCAAGAGACCCAGTACTTC. The full variable domain, rest sourced from reference TRBV15 and TRBJ2-5, is DAMVIQNPRYQVTQFGKPVTLSCSQTLNHNVMYWYQQKSSQAPKLLFHYYDKDFNNEADTPDNFQSRRPNTSFCFLDIRSPGLGDTAMYLCATSSGSGAQETQYFGPGTRLLVL.

The rearrangement uses TRBV7-2 and TRBJ2-2, with 9 bases fitting TRBD2. V shed 5 bases and J 6 bases; nucleotides not matched to a gene: 7. CDR3 length: 15 residues. From germline, CDR1 is SGHTA and CDR2 FQGNSA. The CDR3 is CASSNGAGGPGELFF. DNA for the CDR3: TGTGCCAGCAGCAATGGGGCGGGAGGGCCCGGGGAGCTGTTTTTT.

CDR3 region: CASIKPEVLDTEAFF. In DNA form, the CDR3 reads TGTGCCAGCATAAAGCCCGAAGTTTTAGACACTGAAGCTTTCTTT. The chain is built from TRBV12-3 or TRBV12-4 and TRBJ1-1; D not certain. The CDR3 is 15 amino acids. V lost 7 bases, J lost 3 bases, and 18 bases lay in between.

This clonotype was detected ten times or more. V usage is TRBV5-8 and J usage is TRBJ2-5; no clear D. CDR1 SGHTS and CDR2 YDEGEE come from the germline V gene. The CDR3 spans 16 residues. Trimming took 1 base from V and 1 from J, leaving 14 bases between them. Here the CDR3 DNA reads TGTGCCAGCAGCTTGCCATCGGGCCTAGGCCAAGAGACCCAGTACTTC. Translating gives CASSLPSGLGQETQYF.

The rearrangement joins TRBV12-3 or TRBV12-4 to TRBJ1-1; the D gene is possibly TRBD1 (6 bases). Trimming removed 5 bases at V and 0 bases at J, with 13 bases between. The CDR3 runs 15 residues. The CDR3 spells CASSRRQVMNTEAFF. In DNA, the CDR3 is TGTGCCAGCAGTCGTAGACAGGTGATGAACACTGAAGCTTTCTTT.